This is a list of T cell receptor beta chains from one sample in a study of shared clonotypes between healthy human individuals. Assay: immunoSEQ multiplex PCR; the TCRdb copy retains only in-frame clones and omits some. The table records hundreds of thousands of clones, 95% to 98% of them present only once. The sequencing sample was made of naive CD8+ T cells sorted from blood. These receptors were obtained from a man in his thirties or forties in good health. Both conserved end residues are part of each CDR3. D genes are given only for firm matches. Expanded clones get a size class; other rows say once, few or many, or leave the size out.

size	J	length	D	V	DNA	CDR3
-	TRBJ2-1	15	-	TRBV7-9	TGTGCCAGCAGCTCAACACGACAGGTTGGGGATGAGCAGTTCTTC	CASSSTRQVGDEQFF
-	TRBJ1-4	16	-	TRBV9	TGTGCCAGCAGCCCGAATCTGGGGTCAACTAATGAAAAACTGTTTTTT	CASSPNLGSTNEKLFF
-	TRBJ2-2	17	TRBD2	TRBV10-2	TGCGCCAGCAGCCGAACCCGAACTAGCGGGAGGCTCGGGGAGCTGTTTTTT	CASSRTRTSGRLGELFF
once	TRBJ2-3	20	TRBD2	TRBV4-3	TGCGCCAGCAGCCAAGATGGGACTAGCGGGAACCCCGATAGCACAGATACGCAGTATTTT	CASSQDGTSGNPDSTDTQYF
-	TRBJ2-1	17	-	TRBV5-6	TGTGCCAGCAGCTTGGGAGGAGCGGGTTCCTCCTACAATGAGCAGTTCTTC	CASSLGGAGSSYNEQFF
-	TRBJ1-5	16	-	TRBV11-2	TGTGCCAGCAGCTTAAGTAGCGTCAATAGCAATCAGCCCCAGCATTTT	CASSLSSVNSNQPQHF
once	TRBJ1-2	12	-	TRBV2	TGTGCCAGCAGTGAAGGGGGAGTTGGCTACACCTTC	CASSEGGVGYTF
-	TRBJ1-5	16	-	TRBV7-2	TGTGCCAGCAGCCCAACTACGGGTTGGGGCAATCAGCCCCAGCATTTT	CASSPTTGWGNQPQHF
-	TRBJ2-3	16	TRBD1	TRBV7-2	TGTGCCAGCAGCTCTCCGGGACAGGGGGCTTCAGATACGCAGTATTTT	CASSSPGQGASDTQYF
-	TRBJ2-5	16	TRBD1	TRBV7-7	TGTGCCAGCAGCCCCCGGACAGGGATGGATACGGAGACCCAGTACTTC	CASSPRTGMDTETQYF
-	TRBJ2-1	17	TRBD2	TRBV7-2	TGTGCCAGCAGCTTACCTAGCGGGAGTAGCTCCTACAATGAGCAGTTCTTC	CASSLPSGSSSYNEQFF
-	TRBJ2-1	13	-	TRBV27	TGTGCCAGCAGTTTAAGACCGGTAGATGAGCAGTTCTTC	CASSLRPVDEQFF
-	TRBJ2-1	16	TRBD1	TRBV14	TGTGCCAGCAGCCAAGGAGTGGACAGGTCCGACAATGAGCAGTTCTTC	CASSQGVDRSDNEQFF
-	TRBJ1-1	15	TRBD1	TRBV6-4	TGTGCCAGCAGAGGGACAGGGGGGAGGTGGACTGAAGCTTTCTTT	CASRGTGGRWTEAFF
once	TRBJ1-1	14	-	TRBV29-1	TGCAGCGTTGAAGATCCCCTCTCCAACAGGGAAGCTTTCTTT	CSVEDPLSNREAFF
-	TRBJ2-7	14	TRBD2	TRBV7-9	TGTGCCAGCAGCTCTCCGAGCGGGGATTACGAGCAGTACTTC	CASSSPSGDYEQYF
-	TRBJ2-3	16	-	TRBV4-1	TGCGCCAGCAGCCAAGGGGTGGAATCGCCGGTAGATACGCAGTATTTT	CASSQGVESPVDTQYF
-	TRBJ1-2	13	-	TRBV6-1	TGTGCCAGCAGTGAAGGGGGCAGCTATGGCTACACCTTC	CASSEGGSYGYTF
-	TRBJ1-1	14	-	TRBV19	TGTGCCAGTAGTATCGTGGCAGCTCGCACTGAAGCTTTCTTT	CASSIVAARTEAFF
-	TRBJ2-7	14	-	TRBV5-1	TGCGCCAGCAGCTTAGCTGCAGGGGCCTACGAGCAGTACTTC	CASSLAAGAYEQYF